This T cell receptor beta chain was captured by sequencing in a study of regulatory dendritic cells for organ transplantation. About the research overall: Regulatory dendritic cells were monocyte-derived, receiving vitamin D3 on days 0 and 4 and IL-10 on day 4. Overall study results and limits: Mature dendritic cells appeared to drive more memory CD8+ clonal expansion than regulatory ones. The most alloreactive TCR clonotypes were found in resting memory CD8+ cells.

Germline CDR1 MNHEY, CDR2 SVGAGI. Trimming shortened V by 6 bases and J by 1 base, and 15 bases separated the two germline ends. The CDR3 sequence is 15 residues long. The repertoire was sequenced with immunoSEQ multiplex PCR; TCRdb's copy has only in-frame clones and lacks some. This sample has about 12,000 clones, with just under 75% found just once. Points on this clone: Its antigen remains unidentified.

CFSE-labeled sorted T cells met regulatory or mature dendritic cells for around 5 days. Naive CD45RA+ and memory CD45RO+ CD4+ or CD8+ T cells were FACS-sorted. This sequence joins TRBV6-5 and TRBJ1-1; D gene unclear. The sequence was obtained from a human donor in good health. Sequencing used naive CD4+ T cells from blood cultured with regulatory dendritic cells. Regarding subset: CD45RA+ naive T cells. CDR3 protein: CASSSGAAGNTEAFF. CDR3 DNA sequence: TGTGCCAGCAGCTCCGGAGCAGCTGGGAACACTGAAGCTTTCTTT.